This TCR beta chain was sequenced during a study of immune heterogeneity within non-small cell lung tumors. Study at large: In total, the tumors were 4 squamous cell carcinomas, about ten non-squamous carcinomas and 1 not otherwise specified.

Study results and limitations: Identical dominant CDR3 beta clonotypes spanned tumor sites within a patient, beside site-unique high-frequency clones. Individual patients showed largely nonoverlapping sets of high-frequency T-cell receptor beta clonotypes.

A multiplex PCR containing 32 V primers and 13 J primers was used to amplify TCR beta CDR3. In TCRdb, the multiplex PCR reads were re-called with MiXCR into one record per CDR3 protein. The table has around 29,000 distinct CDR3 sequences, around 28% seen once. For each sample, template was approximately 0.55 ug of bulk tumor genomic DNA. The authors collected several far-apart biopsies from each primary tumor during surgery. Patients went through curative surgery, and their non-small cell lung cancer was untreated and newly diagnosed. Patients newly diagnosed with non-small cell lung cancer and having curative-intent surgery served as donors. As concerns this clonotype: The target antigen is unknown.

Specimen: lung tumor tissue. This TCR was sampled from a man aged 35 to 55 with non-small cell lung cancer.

The DNA for the CDR3 is TGTGCCAGCACCTTCTCGGGGAACTATGGCTACACCTTC. It encodes CASTFSGNYGYTF. The V and J genes are TRBV5-4 and TRBJ1-2; D not certain. This CDR3 contains 13 residues. Germline CDR1 SGHNT, CDR2 YYREEE (reference sequence). V lost 6 bases to trimming and J lost 2 bases, with 11 bases between them.